The entry below describes one TCR beta chain. This specimen comes from a study of blood T cell repertoires in COVID-19. Per germline, CDR1 SNHLY and CDR2 FYNNEI. The CDR3 is 14 residues long. Between the trimmed V and J ends, which lost 6 bases and 2 bases, there was a span of 13 bases. Repertoires were generated with immunoSEQ multiplex PCR, while TCRdb's copy carries only in-frame clones and drops some. Of 70,000 or so clones in the sample, around 87% were seen once. Seattle's enrolled individuals joined amid active infection and were then monitored longitudinally. This receptor was identified in a man in his forties with COVID-19, enrolled during active disease. The chain links TRBV2 to TRBJ2-5, with a tentative D call TRBD1 (6 bases). Sequenced input: peripheral blood. The CDR3 DNA is TGTGCCAGCAGAAGAGGGGGAAGGCAAGAGACCCAGTACTTC. Its protein product is CASRRGGRQETQYF.